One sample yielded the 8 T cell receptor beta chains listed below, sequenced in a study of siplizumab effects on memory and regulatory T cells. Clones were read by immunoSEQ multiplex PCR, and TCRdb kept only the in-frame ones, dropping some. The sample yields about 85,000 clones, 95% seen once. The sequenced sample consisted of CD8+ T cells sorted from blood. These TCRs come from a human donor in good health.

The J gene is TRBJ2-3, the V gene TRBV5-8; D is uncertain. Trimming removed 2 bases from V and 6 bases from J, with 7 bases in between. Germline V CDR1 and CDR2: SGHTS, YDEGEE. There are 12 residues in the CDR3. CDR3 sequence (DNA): TGTGCCAGCAGCTTTCGGGCGGATACGCAGTATTTT. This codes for CASSFRADTQYF.

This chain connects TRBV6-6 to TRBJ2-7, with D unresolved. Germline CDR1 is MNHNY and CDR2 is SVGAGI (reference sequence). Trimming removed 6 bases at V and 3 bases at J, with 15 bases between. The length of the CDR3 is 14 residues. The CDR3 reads CASSATNSLYEQYF. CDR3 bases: TGTGCCAGCAGCGCGACAAACTCCCTCTACGAGCAGTACTTC.

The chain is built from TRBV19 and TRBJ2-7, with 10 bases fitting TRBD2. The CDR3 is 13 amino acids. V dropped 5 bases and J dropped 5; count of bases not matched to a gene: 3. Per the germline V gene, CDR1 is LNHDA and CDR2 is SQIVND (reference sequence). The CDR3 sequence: CASSLLAGDEQYF. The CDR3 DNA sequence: TGTGCCAGTAGTTTGCTAGCGGGAGACGAGCAGTACTTC.

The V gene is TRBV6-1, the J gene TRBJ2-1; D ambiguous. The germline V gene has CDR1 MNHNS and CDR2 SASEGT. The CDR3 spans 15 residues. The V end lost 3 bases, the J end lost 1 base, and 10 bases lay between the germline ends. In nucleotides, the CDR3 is TGTGCCAGCAGTGACGATTCCGGGTCCTACAATGAGCAGTTCTTC. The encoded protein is CASSDDSGSYNEQFF.

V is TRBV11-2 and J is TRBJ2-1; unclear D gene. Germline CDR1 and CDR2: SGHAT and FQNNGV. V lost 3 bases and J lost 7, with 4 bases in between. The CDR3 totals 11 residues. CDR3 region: CASSLLNEQFF. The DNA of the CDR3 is TGTGCCAGCAGCTTGTTAAATGAGCAGTTCTTC.

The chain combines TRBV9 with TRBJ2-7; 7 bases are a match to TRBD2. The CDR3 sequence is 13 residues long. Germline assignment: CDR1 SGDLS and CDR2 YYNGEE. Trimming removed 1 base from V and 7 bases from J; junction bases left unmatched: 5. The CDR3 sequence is CASSVLAEGEQYF. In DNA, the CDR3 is TGTGCCAGCAGCGTACTAGCGGAGGGGGAGCAGTACTTC.

The CDR3: CASSPGSGAYEQYF. CDR3 in DNA: TGTGCCAGCAGCCCAGGTAGCGGGGCCTACGAGCAGTACTTC. The V gene is TRBV4-2, the J gene TRBJ2-7; 8 bases are shared with TRBD2. V shed 4 bases, J shed 2 bases, and the junction held 4 bases outside the gene matches. The germline V gene encodes CDR1 LGHNA and CDR2 YNFKEQ. The CDR3 loop spans 14 amino acids.

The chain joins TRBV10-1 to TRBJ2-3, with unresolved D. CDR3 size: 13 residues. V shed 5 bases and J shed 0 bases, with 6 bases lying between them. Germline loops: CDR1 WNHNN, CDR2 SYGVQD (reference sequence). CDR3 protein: CASSFGSTDTQYF. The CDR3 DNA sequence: TGCGCCAGCAGTTTTGGCAGCACAGATACGCAGTATTTT.